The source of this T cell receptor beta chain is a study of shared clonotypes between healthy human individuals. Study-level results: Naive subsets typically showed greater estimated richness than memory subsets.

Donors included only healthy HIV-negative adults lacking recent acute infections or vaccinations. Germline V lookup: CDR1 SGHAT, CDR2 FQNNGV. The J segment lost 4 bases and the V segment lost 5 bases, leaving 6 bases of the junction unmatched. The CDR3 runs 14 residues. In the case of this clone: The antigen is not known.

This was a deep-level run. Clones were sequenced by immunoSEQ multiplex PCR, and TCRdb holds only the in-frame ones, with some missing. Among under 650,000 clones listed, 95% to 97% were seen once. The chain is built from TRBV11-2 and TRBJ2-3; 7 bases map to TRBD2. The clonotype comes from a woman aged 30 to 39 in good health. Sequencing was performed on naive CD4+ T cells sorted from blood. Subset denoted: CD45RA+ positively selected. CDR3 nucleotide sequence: TGTGCCAGCAGCCCCAGTGCGGGAGCAGATACGCAGTATTTT. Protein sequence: CASSPSAGADTQYF.